These 8 T cell receptor beta chains originate from one sample sequenced in a study of CD8 T cells in ankylosing spondylitis (dated by TCRdb to 2017 to 2019). On the study overall, not on this receptor specifically: Blood from ankylosing spondylitis patients appeared to be characterized by a TCR beta motif composed of several highly homologous amino acid variants.

For these receptors, no antigen is known. Library prep was done by 5' RACE. Sequencing relied on an Illumina HiSeq 2500. TCRdb reprocessed the public reads (quality trimming at Q25 with fastp, clone calling with MiXCR) and kept in-frame beta chains. Rows merge per CDR3 protein into single entries with the most common DNA and genes. The sample yields about 800,000 distinct CDR3 sequences; about 10% were counted once. Of the sample, 0.45% to 0.6% is held by the ten largest clones. What was sequenced was blood, either unsorted or a sorted T cell fraction (not recorded which). The receptor source for this set is a male donor with ankylosing spondylitis.

This clonotype was seen just once. The rearrangement links TRBV20-1 to TRBJ2-5, with TRBD2 matching over 10 bases. The CDR3 spans 15 residues. In germline, CDR1 is DFQATT, CDR2 SNEGSKA (reference sequence). V was pared by 3 bases and J by 3 bases, with 7 bases of the junction left unmatched. The CDR3 region has the DNA TGCAGTGCTAGCGCCGCGAGCGGGGGGGAAGAGACCCAGTACTTC. It is translated as CSASAASGGEETQYF.

This chain connects TRBV7-2 to TRBJ2-3; the D gene could be TRBD1 or TRBD2 (6 bases each). The ends were cut back, 5 bases at V and 5 bases at J, with 17 bases in the middle. CDR1 is SGHTA and CDR2 is FQGNSA in the germline V gene. This CDR3 is 15 amino acids long. The CDR3 region is CASSQAGGLGDTQYF. The CDR3, as DNA: TGTGCCAGCAGCCAAGCTGGGGGGCTCGGAGATACGCAGTATTTT.

The CDR3 protein is CSARDWEGSYNEQFF. The CDR3 nucleotides are TGCAGTGCTAGAGATTGGGAGGGGTCCTACAATGAGCAGTTCTTC. This chain connects TRBV20-1 to TRBJ2-1, with 7 positions matching TRBD2. Trimming at V came to 0 bases and at J to 1 base, leaving 3 bases not matched to a gene. Per germline, CDR1 DFQATT and CDR2 SNEGSKA (reference sequence). The CDR3 is 15 residues long.

This clonotype was detected only a few times. V is TRBV9 and J is TRBJ2-3; D not certain. CDR3 length: 15 amino acids. V gave up 4 bases and J gave up 4 bases, with 16 bases separating them. Per the germline V gene, CDR1 is SGDLS and CDR2 is YYNGEE. The CDR3 bases are TGTGCCAGCAGCCCCGACCCTCTAGGACCAGATACGCAGTATTTT. Translating gives CASSPDPLGPDTQYF. The whole variable domain, filled in from reference TRBV9 and TRBJ2-3, reads DSGVTQTPKHLITATGQRVTLRCSPRSGDLSVYWYQQSLDQGLQFLIQYYNGEERAKGNILERFSAQQFPDLHSELNLSSLELGDSALYFCASSPDPLGPDTQYFGPGTRLTVL.

This clonotype showed up many times. The chain has TRBV5-1 and TRBJ2-7; D gene uncertain. Germline CDR1 and CDR2: SGHRS and YFSETQ. Trimming cost V 1 base and J 0 bases, with 11 bases left between them. This CDR3 spans 15 amino acids. The CDR3 loop reads CASSLNGKSSYEQYF. CDR3 nucleotide sequence: TGCGCCAGCAGCTTGAATGGGAAAAGCTCCTACGAGCAGTACTTC.

The chain recombines TRBV5-1 with TRBJ2-1; TRBD2 aligns across 8 bases. Germline CDR1 and CDR2: SGHRS and YFSETQ. V trimming: 1 base; J trimming: 7 bases; junction bases outside the gene matches: 10. This CDR3 comprises 16 residues. CDR3 amino acids: CASSLSGSVRRNEQFF. The CDR3 DNA reads as TGCGCCAGCAGCTTGAGCGGGAGCGTCCGGCGGAATGAGCAGTTCTTC.

This clonotype was recorded at least ten times. The rearrangement uses TRBV20-1 and TRBJ2-1; no reliable D call. The ends were cut back, 0 bases at V and 7 bases at J, with 10 bases in the middle. This CDR3 is 13 amino acids long. The germline CDR1 and CDR2 sequences are DFQATT and SNEGSKA (reference sequence). The CDR3, as DNA: TGCAGTGCTAGAGATCCGCTGCATAATGAGCAGTTCTTC. Residues: CSARDPLHNEQFF.

The chain has TRBV2 and TRBJ1-2; D unresolved. CDR3 size: 13 residues. CDR1 and CDR2 (germline): SNHLY, FYNNEI. V was clipped by 3 bases and J by 7 bases, with 12 bases between them. The chain's CDR3 is CASSEASVRGYTF. The CDR3 DNA follows: TGTGCCAGCAGTGAGGCCAGCGTGCGTGGCTACACCTTC. Drawing the rest from reference TRBV2 and TRBJ1-2, the complete variable domain is EPEVTQTPSHQVTQMGQEVILRCVPISNHLYFYWYRQILGQKVEFLVSFYNNEISEKSEIFDDQFSVERPDGSNFTLKIRSTKLEDSAMYFCASSEASVRGYTFGSGTRLTVV.